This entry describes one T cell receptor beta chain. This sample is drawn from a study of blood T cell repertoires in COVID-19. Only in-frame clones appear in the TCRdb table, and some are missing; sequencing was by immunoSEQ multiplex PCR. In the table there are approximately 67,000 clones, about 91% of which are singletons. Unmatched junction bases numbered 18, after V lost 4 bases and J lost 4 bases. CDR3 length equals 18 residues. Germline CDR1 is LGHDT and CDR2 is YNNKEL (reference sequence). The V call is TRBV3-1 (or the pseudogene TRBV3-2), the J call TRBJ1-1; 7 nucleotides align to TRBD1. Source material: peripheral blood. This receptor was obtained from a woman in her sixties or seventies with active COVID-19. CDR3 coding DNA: TGTGCCAGCAGCCCCTCGACAGGGATTGGGGTAGGTGGCACTGAAGCTTTCTTT. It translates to CASSPSTGIGVGGTEAFF.